The entry that follows covers one TCR beta chain sequence. It has no known antigen specificity. Nothing much larger sits one base from this clone, and base qualities are not available. The sample comes from a study of blood T cell repertoires in COVID-19 (dated by TCRdb to the early 2020s). With regard to the full study: The collaborator samples originated in the United States, Italy and Spain and spanned the acute and convalescent phases of COVID-19. The prospective study material was composed of cDNA or gDNA derived from T cells, B-cell-depleted T cells, or PBMCs. The dataset comprised deeply sampled blood TCRbeta repertoires from subjects exposed to, actively infected with, or recovered from COVID-19. The repertoires were released in a freely available public database intended as a resource for research on the immune response to SARS-CoV-2. Samples were obtained from the ongoing ImmuneRACE study (first 160 participants) and from approximately 1,200 subjects provided by 6 global collaborators. Nearly every sample came with metadata listing a de-identified subject ID, COVID-19 status, age in years and sex. Where HLA class I and class II types were available, the types were taken from metadata supplied by the sample provider, not from assay-based typing.

In Seattle, one collaborating source enrolled patients while the infection was active and tracked those patients longitudinally over the course of disease. Collaborating institutions collected whole blood in K2EDTA tubes following their own protocols. For TCRbeta analysis, collaborators shipped samples in one of three forms: frozen whole blood, isolated PBMCs, or DNA extracted from either of those sample types. Including the terminal cysteine and phenylalanine, the CDR3 comprises 13 residues. Kept here is only the CDR3 DNA, which spans 39 bases and is read in frame from base 1. V and J lose 7 bases and 6 bases, and a span of 12 bases separates them. Taken from the germline V gene, the CDR1 and CDR2 loops are ENHRY and SYGVKD. TCRbeta CDR3 regions were amplified from genomic DNA using the immunoSEQ Assay, a bias-controlled multiplex PCR. Per the authors' processing: The number of nucleated cells in each sample was estimated by amplification of reference gene primers within the assay. To quantify the absolute abundance of each unique TCRbeta CDR3 rearrangement, sequence reads were collapsed and filtered. For each sample, productive Simpson clonality was calculated as the square root of Simpson's diversity index across productive rearrangements. Not all clones reach the TCRdb copy of this immuneACCESS table, which keeps in-frame sequences only. Checked studies attribute under half of the gap to unresolved V genes and leave the rest unexplained. V, J and clone size were drawn from that table, and D and trimming were deduced from the DNA. The sample table contains 55,000 to 80,000 clones; only one count was recorded for about 80% of them. The ten largest clones represent 14% of the sample.

The full study reports these points: The quantity of clinical and demographic metadata differed by source and by participant and was supplied without curation.

This chain joins TRBV10-3 to TRBJ2-2, with no confident D gene call. Sequenced sample: peripheral blood. The clonotype was recovered from a man aged 55 to 70 with COVID-19, enrolled during active disease. Here the CDR3 is given as CAITRSVPGELFF. The sequenced DNA: TGTGCCATCACCCGATCGGTCCCCGGGGAGCTGTTTTTT.